This T cell receptor beta chain was observed in a study of T cells in Graves' hyperthyroidism and ophthalmopathy. Overall study context: The authors collected peripheral blood at initial diagnosis, before any treatment. Study-level findings and limits: Most thyroid clonotypes expanded above 0.001 appeared in blood too. The model anticipated ophthalmopathy a median around 6 months pre-onset.

Authors of the study amplified TCR beta CDR3 regions from RNA transcripts. Initially, a first-round RT-PCR of the TCR CDR3 employed the HTBI primer set. TCRdb analysed the multiplex PCR reads with MiXCR anew, one entry per CDR3 protein. The data contain about 590,000 distinct CDR3 sequences, 12% to 15% of them singletons. V shed 0 bases and J shed 2 bases, with 11 bases lying between them. The CDR3 is 15 amino acids. Per germline, CDR1 LGHNA and CDR2 YNFKEQ. It was uncontrolled infection, other autoimmune disease, pregnancy or lactation that excluded patients. For this clonotype: Its antigen is undetermined.

The specimen sequenced was blood. V and J are TRBV4-2 and TRBJ2-7; D ambiguous. This clonotype was obtained from a woman aged 18-35 years with Graves' ophthalmopathy. The CDR3 DNA reads as TGTGCCAGCAGCCAAGAATCGTATAGGCCCTACGAGCAGTACTTC. Encoded protein: CASSQESYRPYEQYF.